There are many counts of the clone carrying this T cell receptor (beta chain). As yet, its antigen is unknown. cDNA molecules, individually, were tagged with unique molecular identifiers. TCRdb fed the 5' RACE reads into MiXCR, producing one record per CDR3 protein. The sample gives about 55,000 distinct CDR3 sequences, 9.5% to 15% of which show up once; under 4% is in the top ten. The sample belongs to a study of early T cells in non-severe SARS-CoV-2 infection. Study as a whole: Bulk RNA taken from unsorted whole blood was sequenced, leaving chains unpaired. Study conclusions and caveats: Clonotype matching in VDJdb favored anti-spike CD8 responses and did not capture private and CD4 specificities.

The germline V gene has CDR1 MNHEY and CDR2 SMNVEV (reference sequence). The CDR3 covers 16 residues. The V and J ends lost 8 bases and 0 bases respectively, with 16 bases between them. The chain has TRBV27 and TRBJ1-4; no definite D call. Sequenced sample: whole blood. This receptor was obtained from an adult who was a healthcare worker with PCR-confirmed SARS-CoV-2 infection or an uninfected control (not recorded which). CDR3 loop: CASRHSAGATNEKLFF. CDR3 DNA: TGTGCCAGCCGACATTCGGCAGGCGCAACTAATGAAAAACTGTTTTTT.